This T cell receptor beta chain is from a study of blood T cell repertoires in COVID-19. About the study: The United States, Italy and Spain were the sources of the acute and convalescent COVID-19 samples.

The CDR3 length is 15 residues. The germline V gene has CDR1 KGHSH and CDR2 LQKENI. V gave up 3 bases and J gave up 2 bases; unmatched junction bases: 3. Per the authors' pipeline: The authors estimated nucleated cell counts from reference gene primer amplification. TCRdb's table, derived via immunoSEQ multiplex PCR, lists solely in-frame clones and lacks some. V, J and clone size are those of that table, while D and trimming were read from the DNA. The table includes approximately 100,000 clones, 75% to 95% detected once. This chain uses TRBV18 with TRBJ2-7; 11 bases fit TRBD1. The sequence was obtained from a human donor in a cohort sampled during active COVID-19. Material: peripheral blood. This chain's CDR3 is CASSPGQGGTYEQYF. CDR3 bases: TGTGCCAGCTCACCGGGACAGGGGGGAACCTACGAGCAGTACTTC.